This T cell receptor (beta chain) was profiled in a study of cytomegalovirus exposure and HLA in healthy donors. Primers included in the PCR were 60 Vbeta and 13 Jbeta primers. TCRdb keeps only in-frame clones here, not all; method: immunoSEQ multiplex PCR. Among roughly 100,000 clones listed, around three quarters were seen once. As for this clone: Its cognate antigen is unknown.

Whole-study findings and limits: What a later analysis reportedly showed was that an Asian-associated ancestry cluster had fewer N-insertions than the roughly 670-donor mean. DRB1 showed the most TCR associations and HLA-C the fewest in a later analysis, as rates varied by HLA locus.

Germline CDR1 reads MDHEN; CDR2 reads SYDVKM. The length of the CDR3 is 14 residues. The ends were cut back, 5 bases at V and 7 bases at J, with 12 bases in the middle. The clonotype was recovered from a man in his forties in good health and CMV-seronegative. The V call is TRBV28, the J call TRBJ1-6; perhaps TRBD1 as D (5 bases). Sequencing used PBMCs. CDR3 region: CASSGGAGNSPLHF. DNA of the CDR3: TGTGCCAGCAGTGGCGGGGCGGGGAATTCACCCCTCCACTTT.